This paragraph reports one TCR beta chain. Its antigen is as yet unknown. The libraries of TRB cDNA were prepared using 5' RACE with UMI labels. Each CDR3 protein gets one entry in TCRdb, which reprocessed the 5' RACE reads and gives no DNA. The sample spans about 89,000 distinct CDR3 sequences; the ten largest clones claim less than 0.6%. This sample was taken from a study of CXCR3-negative and CXCR3-positive naive CD8 T cells. Study results and limitations: Diversity ran similarly high across both naive subsets but far lower in memory CD8+ cells. More hydrophobic TRB CDR3s were found in CXCR3-positive naive cells than in CXCR3-negative naive cells. Researchers reported similar TRBV-TRBJ usage in naive CXCR3-negative and CXCR3-positive cells, though memory differed. The authors found comparable surface CD5 between naive subsets and inferred TCR strength from TRB CDR3 properties.

Naivety in CD8+ T cells corresponded to a CD45RO-CCR7+CD27+CD95- phenotype. Looked up from germline, CDR1 is LNHDA and CDR2 is SQIVND (reference sequence). CDR3 length: 14 residues. Sequencing used naive CXCR3+ CD8+ T cells from blood. Indicated subset: CD45RO-CCR7+CD27+CD95- naive CD8+ T cells expressing CXCR3 (TNR3+). The receptor's source is a human donor in good health. Some clones in this sample may be carry-over from other donors' samples. The rearrangement uses TRBV19 and TRBJ2-1; absent DNA, TCRdb's TRBD2 call cannot be checked. This CDR3 reads CASSREGLYNEQFF.